The clone carrying this T cell receptor beta chain occurred many times. One entry per CDR3 protein results from TCRdb running MiXCR on the 5' RACE reads. The sample holds 300,000 to 450,000 distinct CDR3 sequences, around 8.1% seen once. The sample is drawn from a study of T cells after yellow fever vaccination. CDR3 size: 15 residues. CDR1 and CDR2 (germline): SGHAT, FQNNGV. V was cut by 0 bases and J by 6 bases, with 12 bases left in between. This receptor was identified in a man between 18 and 35 years old who received the YFV17D yellow fever vaccine. This rearrangement joins TRBV11-2 to TRBJ2-1, with D perhaps matching TRBD2 (6 bases). The sequences come from PBMCs, collected about 49 days after the first yellow fever vaccination. CDR3 loop: CASSLDRGSFNEQFF. The CDR3 coding sequence is TGTGCCAGCAGCTTAGATCGGGGGAGCTTCAATGAGCAGTTCTTC.